The 10 T cell receptor beta chains below all came from one sample that was sequenced in a study of blood T cells in healthy people across ages. Next came a second PCR, run for about 6 to 12 cycles, which used a sample-barcoded 5' primer along with a J-beta primer mix. TCRdb redid the calling of the 5' RACE reads with MiXCR, one entry per CDR3 protein. The sample consists of approximately 1.5 million distinct CDR3 sequences, 42% of them appearing once. Sequenced: blood. The receptors originated from a woman aged 18-35 years in good health.

About this clonotype: An end of the junction does not agree with germline; a read error may underlie this. This chain links TRBV4-3 with TRBJ2-3; TRBD2 aligns across 7 bases. Germline CDR1 reads LGHNA; CDR2 reads YSLEER. The CDR3 is 14 amino acids. The CDR3 loop is CTSSPIGGSDTQYF. DNA of the CDR3: TGCACCAGCAGCCCCATCGGGGGGTCAGATACGCAGTATTTT.

This sequence joins TRBV6-2 or TRBV6-3 and TRBJ1-4; no reliable D call. Per germline, CDR1 MNHEY and CDR2 SVGEGT. V lost 8 bases and J lost 5, with 21 bases in between. The CDR3 runs to 16 residues. CDR3 protein: CASGNRGAGRNEKLFF. DNA for the CDR3: TGTGCCAGCGGAAACCGCGGCGCTGGACGGAATGAAAAACTGTTTTTT.

This clonotype was detected only a few times. The chain uses TRBV20-1 and TRBJ2-1, with D maybe TRBD2 (6 bases). V dropped 6 bases and J dropped 0 bases, with 18 bases sitting between them. The V gene's germline CDR1 is DFQATT and CDR2 SNEGSKA (reference sequence). CDR3 length equals 16 residues. The CDR3 reads CSAMTGSGSSYNEQFF. CDR3 DNA sequence: TGCAGTGCGATGACCGGGAGCGGAAGCTCCTACAATGAGCAGTTCTTC.

The chain combines TRBV7-2 with TRBJ2-1, with TRBD2 matching 9 bases. The CDR3 spans 15 residues. In germline, CDR1 is SGHTA, CDR2 FQGNSA. Trimming cost V 1 base and J 6 bases; bases outside gene matches: 4. CDR3 DNA: TGTGCCAGCAGCTTAGGTAGCGGGAGTCCCAATGAGCAGTTCTTC. Amino acids: CASSLGSGSPNEQFF.

The DNA of the CDR3 is TGTGCCAGCAGCTTTCGACGGGACCAAGAGACCCAGTACTTC. This sequence encodes CASSFRRDQETQYF. The chain employs TRBV7-9 and TRBJ2-5; D gene uncertain. Deletions cut 3 bases from V and 0 bases from J, with 8 bases between. The germline V gene encodes CDR1 SEHNR and CDR2 FQNEAQ (reference sequence). The CDR3 length is 14 residues. Supplemented by reference TRBV7-9 and TRBJ2-5, the full variable domain reads DTGVSQNPRHKITKRGQNVTFRCDPISEHNRLYWYRQTLGQGPEFLTYFQNEAQLEKSRLLSDRFSAERPKGSFSTLEIQRTEQGDSAMYLCASSFRRDQETQYFGPGTRLLVL.

The V call is TRBV4-2, the J call TRBJ2-5, with TRBD2 identical over 9 bases. The DNA end favors TRBJ2-7, so the J call may be wrong. CDR1 is LGHNA and CDR2 is YNFKEQ in the germline V gene. This CDR3 comprises 15 residues. The CDR3 sequence is CASSQGFSGRSEQYF. CDR3 nucleotides: TGTGCCAGCAGCCAAGGGTTTAGCGGGAGAAGCGAGCAGTACTTC.

V is TRBV2 and J is TRBJ2-1; TRBD2 aligns across 12 bases. Germline CDR1 reads SNHLY; CDR2 reads FYNNEI. The CDR3 covers 14 residues. The J segment lost 12 bases and the V segment lost 1 base, leaving 4 bases of the junction unmatched. CDR3: CASSEVRTSGTQFF. The DNA of the CDR3 is TGTGCCAGCAGTGAAGTAAGGACTAGCGGGACGCAGTTCTTC.

On this clonotype itself: This may stem from a read error, because a much larger clone lies one nucleotide away. This chain joins TRBV4-1 and TRBJ2-5, with 11 positions matching TRBD1. The CDR3 totals 17 residues. Looked up from germline, CDR1 is MGHRA and CDR2 is YSYEKL. V lost 0 bases to trimming and J lost 11 bases; unmatched junction nucleotides: 14. CDR3 nucleotides: TGCGCCAGCAGCCAAGACCCGGGACAGGGGGTGACCTACAAGCAGTACTTC. Its translation: CASSQDPGQGVTYKQYF.

The chain couples TRBV20-1 to TRBJ2-5; TRBD2 might be the D (6 bases). Trimming cost V 1 base and J 5 bases, with 8 bases left between them. Germline CDR1 and CDR2: DFQATT and SNEGSKA (reference sequence). This CDR3 is 12 amino acids long. In DNA form, the CDR3 reads TGCAGTGCTAGAGCTAGCGTGGAGACCCAGTACTTC. Translation gives CSARASVETQYF.

This clonotype was counted only a few times. This sequence joins TRBV7-9 and TRBJ1-2; no definite D call. The CDR3 length is 14 residues. V was cut by 4 bases and J by 6 bases, with 15 bases left in between. Per the germline V gene, CDR1 is SEHNR and CDR2 is FQNEAQ (reference sequence). CDR3: CASSSSPAPNGYTF. The CDR3 bases are TGTGCCAGCAGCTCTAGCCCCGCACCCAATGGCTACACCTTC.